A selection of T cell receptor beta chains follows, all from one sample in a study of OX40 agonist ivuxolimab in advanced cancers. Using immunoSEQ multiplex PCR, the repertoire was profiled, and TCRdb retains in-frame clones only, with some absent. The profile shows 60,000 to 75,000 clones, around 90% of them singletons. Sequences were derived from CD4+ or CD8+ T cells sorted from blood, sampled in a trial of the OX40 agonist ivuxolimab. The source is an adult with an advanced solid tumor such as melanoma, head and neck, liver or kidney cancer. CDR3s include the opening cysteine and the closing phenylalanine or tryptophan. A D gene is named only where the DNA matches it firmly. The size field is filled for only some rows; it gives once, few, many or a size class.

j_call,v_call,d_call,clone_size,cdr3_aa,cdr3_nt
TRBJ1-5,TRBV4-3,NA,few,CASSQDKSRIQPQHF,TGCGCCAGCAGCCAAGATAAGAGCCGTATTCAGCCCCAGCATTTT
TRBJ1-2,TRBV7-9,NA,NA,CASSSTREIKGYTF,TGTGCCAGCAGCTCGACCCGGGAAATAAAAGGCTACACCTTC
TRBJ1-1,TRBV27,NA,NA,CASSLARGTEAFF,TGTGCCAGCAGTTTAGCCCGGGGCACTGAAGCTTTCTTT
TRBJ1-5,TRBV28,TRBD1,NA,CASSYRQGGQPQHF,TGTGCCAGCAGTTATCGACAGGGCGGTCAGCCCCAGCATTTT
TRBJ2-2,TRBV5-1,TRBD2,once,CASSAWIAGGSGELFF,TGCGCCAGCAGCGCCTGGATAGCGGGGGGAAGCGGGGAGCTGTTTTTT
TRBJ2-3,TRBV6-4,TRBD2,NA,CASSDSGTSGTDTQYF,TGTGCCAGCAGTGACTCGGGGACTAGCGGCACAGATACGCAGTATTTT
TRBJ1-6,TRBV27,TRBD1,NA,CASSLGTGGSPLHF,TGTGCCAGCAGTTTAGGGACAGGGGGTTCACCCCTCCACTTT
TRBJ2-2,TRBV19,TRBD2,NA,CASRMIWTSGGSDTGELFF,TGTGCCAGTAGGATGATTTGGACTAGCGGGGGGTCCGACACCGGGGAGCTGTTTTTT
TRBJ1-5,TRBV27,NA,NA,CASSLFAAQPQHF,TGTGCCAGCAGTTTGTTTGCTGCTCAGCCCCAGCATTTT
TRBJ2-7,TRBV11-3,NA,NA,CASSPRGGHLYEQYF,TGTGCCAGCAGCCCCAGGGGGGGACACCTATACGAGCAGTACTTC
TRBJ2-3,TRBV28,NA,NA,CASSLPGDWRTDTQYF,TGTGCCAGCAGTTTACCAGGGGACTGGCGCACAGATACGCAGTATTTT
TRBJ2-3,TRBV9,NA,NA,CASSVVWGGGEDTQYF,TGTGCCAGCAGCGTAGTTTGGGGCGGGGGCGAGGATACGCAGTATTTT
TRBJ1-2,TRBV23-1,NA,NA,CASSQSLRVHHYGYTF,TGCGCCAGCAGTCAATCGTTGAGGGTACATCACTATGGCTACACCTTC
TRBJ2-1,TRBV7-7,NA,NA,CASSPEPGVRYNEQFF,TGTGCTAGCAGCCCGGAGCCAGGGGTTCGATACAATGAGCAGTTCTTC
TRBJ1-5,TRBV11-2,NA,once,CASSLEANQPQHF,TGTGCCAGCAGCTTAGAAGCAAATCAGCCCCAGCATTTT
TRBJ2-2,TRBV27,NA,once,CASGLGHKNTGELFF,TGTGCCAGCGGCCTCGGACACAAGAACACCGGGGAGCTGTTTTTT
TRBJ1-5,TRBV6-6,NA,NA,CASSYGEPQHF,TGTGCCAGCAGTTACGGTGAGCCCCAGCATTTT
TRBJ2-7,TRBV6-5,NA,NA,CASNAGTHNYEQYF,TGTGCCAGCAATGCCGGGACCCACAACTACGAGCAGTACTTC
TRBJ2-7,TRBV5-6,TRBD1,NA,CASSPTGSDEQYF,TGTGCCAGCAGCCCGACAGGGAGCGACGAGCAGTACTTC
TRBJ2-5,TRBV27,NA,once,CASSRLIAHEQETQYF,TGTGCCAGCAGTCGCCTCATAGCGCACGAACAAGAGACCCAGTACTTC
TRBJ2-2,TRBV19,NA,NA,CASNPFMTDHPGELFF,TGTGCCAGTAACCCTTTTATGACAGACCACCCCGGGGAGCTGTTTTTT
TRBJ1-5,TRBV6-5,NA,NA,CASSYYWGQDQPQHF,TGTGCCAGCAGTTACTATTGGGGGCAAGATCAGCCCCAGCATTTT
TRBJ1-2,TRBV7-8,NA,few,CASANWGPYGYTF,TGTGCCAGTGCTAACTGGGGGCCTTACGGCTACACCTTC
TRBJ2-5,TRBV19,NA,once,CASSIEGALETQYF,TGTGCCAGTAGTATAGAGGGAGCGTTGGAGACCCAGTACTTC
TRBJ1-2,TRBV9,NA,NA,CASSGRPGYGYTF,TGTGCCAGCAGCGGGAGGCCGGGCTATGGCTACACCTTC
TRBJ1-1,TRBV28,NA,NA,CASSLYTMNTEAFF,TGTGCCAGCAGTTTGTACACTATGAACACTGAAGCTTTCTTT
TRBJ2-2,TRBV28,NA,once,CASSLRGTGELFF,TGTGCCAGCAGTTTACGGGGTACCGGGGAGCTGTTTTTT
TRBJ2-7,TRBV7-2,NA,NA,CASEGAYEQYF,TGTGCCAGCGAGGGGGCCTACGAGCAGTACTTC
TRBJ1-2,TRBV4-3,NA,NA,CASSQDKQVKANYGYTF,TGCGCCAGCAGCCAAGATAAACAGGTGAAGGCTAACTATGGCTACACCTTC
TRBJ2-1,TRBV7-8,NA,NA,CASSSPFREQFF,TGTGCCAGCAGCTCCCCCTTCCGGGAGCAGTTCTTC
TRBJ2-1,TRBV4-1,NA,NA,CASSQGSGGSYNEQFF,TGCGCCAGCAGCCAAGGTTCCGGTGGCTCCTACAATGAGCAGTTCTTC
TRBJ1-2,TRBV9,NA,NA,CASSVGAGNGYTF,TGTGCCAGCAGCGTAGGGGCAGGGAATGGCTACACCTTC
TRBJ2-2,TRBV19,TRBD1,NA,CASSIQGTGELFF,TGTGCCAGTAGCATACAGGGGACCGGGGAGCTGTTTTTT
TRBJ2-2,TRBV29-1,TRBD1,NA,CSVVGVRDRGFKTGELFF,TGCAGCGTTGTGGGCGTCCGGGACAGGGGTTTTAAAACCGGGGAGCTGTTTTTT
TRBJ2-1,TRBV5-5,NA,once,CASSLPGSLYNEQFF,TGTGCCAGCAGCTTGCCGGGGTCCCTGTACAATGAGCAGTTCTTC
TRBJ1-6,TRBV6-5,TRBD1,NA,CASAAGQGNSPLHF,TGTGCCAGCGCTGCCGGACAGGGGAACTCACCCCTCCACTTT
TRBJ1-1,TRBV7-9,TRBD1,NA,CASSSRGQGIMNTEAFF,TGTGCCAGCAGCTCGAGGGGACAGGGAATCATGAACACTGAAGCTTTCTTT
TRBJ2-1,TRBV27,TRBD2,once,CASSLSLGGGDNEQFF,TGTGCCAGCAGTTTATCGCTTGGCGGGGGGGACAATGAGCAGTTCTTC
TRBJ1-2,TRBV4-2,TRBD1,NA,CASSQTQGARAPLYGYTF,TGTGCCAGCAGCCAGACCCAGGGGGCTCGTGCTCCGTTATATGGCTACACCTTC
TRBJ2-5,TRBV28,TRBD2,NA,CASSFSGGGLQETQYF,TGTGCCAGCAGTTTCAGCGGCGGGGGGTTACAAGAGACCCAGTACTTC
TRBJ2-1,TRBV14,NA,NA,CASGGSYNEQFF,TGTGCCAGCGGGGGTTCCTACAATGAGCAGTTCTTC
TRBJ1-1,TRBV6-5,NA,NA,CASSYGGYTEAFF,TGTGCCAGCAGTTACGGGGGTTATACTGAAGCTTTCTTT
TRBJ2-1,TRBV6-4,NA,NA,CASSDSWGAYNEQFF,TGTGCCAGCAGTGACTCGTGGGGCGCCTACAATGAGCAGTTCTTC
TRBJ1-1,TRBV19,NA,NA,CASSIRGGVEAFF,TGTGCCAGTAGTATTAGGGGGGGAGTTGAAGCTTTCTTT
TRBJ1-3,TRBV27,NA,NA,CASSLTGSGNTIYF,TGTGCCAGCAGTTTGACCGGCTCTGGAAACACCATATATTTT
TRBJ2-3,TRBV13,NA,NA,CASSYGTDTQYF,TGTGCCAGCAGCTATGGCACAGATACGCAGTATTTT
TRBJ1-6,TRBV5-1,TRBD1,NA,CASSLGQGFSSPLHF,TGCGCCAGCAGCCTGGGACAGGGGTTCTCCTCACCCCTCCACTTT
TRBJ2-5,TRBV2,NA,NA,CASSDETQYF,TGTGCCAGCAGTGATGAGACCCAGTACTTC
TRBJ2-7,TRBV27,NA,NA,CASSLGDNEQYF,TGTGCCAGCAGTTTGGGGGACAACGAGCAGTACTTC
TRBJ2-1,TRBV5-1,TRBD1,NA,CASSSLDRGPINEQFF,TGCGCCAGCAGTTCCCTCGACAGGGGGCCAATAAATGAGCAGTTCTTC
TRBJ1-1,TRBV28,NA,NA,CASSFIPVGNTEAFF,TGTGCCAGCAGTTTTATCCCCGTGGGAAACACTGAAGCTTTCTTT